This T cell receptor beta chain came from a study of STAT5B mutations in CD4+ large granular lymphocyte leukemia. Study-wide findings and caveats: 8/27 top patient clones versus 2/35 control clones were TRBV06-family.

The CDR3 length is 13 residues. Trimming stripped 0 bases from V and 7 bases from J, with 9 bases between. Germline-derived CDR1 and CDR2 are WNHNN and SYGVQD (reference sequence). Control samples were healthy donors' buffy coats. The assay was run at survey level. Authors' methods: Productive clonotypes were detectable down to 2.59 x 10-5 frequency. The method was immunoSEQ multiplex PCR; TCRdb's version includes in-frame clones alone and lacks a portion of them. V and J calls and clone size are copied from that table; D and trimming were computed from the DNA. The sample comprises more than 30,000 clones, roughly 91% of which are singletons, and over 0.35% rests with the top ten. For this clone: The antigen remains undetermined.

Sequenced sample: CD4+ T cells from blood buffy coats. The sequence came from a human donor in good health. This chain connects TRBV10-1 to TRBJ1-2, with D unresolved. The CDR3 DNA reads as TGCGCCAGCAGTGAGTCCGATTTACGTGGCTACACCTTC. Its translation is CASSESDLRGYTF.